This TCR beta chain was identified in a study of identical twins. MiXCR, run by TCRdb on the 5' RACE reads, gives a single entry per CDR3 protein. The table includes about 260,000 distinct CDR3 sequences, around 6.6% detected once. Study conclusions and caveats: Twin pairs had excess sharing that was weaker in beta out-of-frame sequences. Conclusions rested on cross-sectional statistics rather than following the same donors. Clonotypes of the beta chain that were abundant in cord blood carried fewer insertions (memory repertoires showed none).

No donor was unhealthy or non-Caucasian. This clonotype was detected a few times. Its target is not known. Germline lookup yields CDR1 PRHDT and CDR2 FYEKMQ (reference sequence). The CDR3 runs to 16 residues. The V end lost 5 bases, the J end lost 0 bases, and 15 bases lay between the germline ends. Another study also made use of these data, one on yellow fever vaccine responses in identical twins.

The rearrangement joins TRBV13 to TRBJ2-3; maybe TRBD1 (5 bases). This sequence was found in a woman younger than 30 in good health. The sample taken for sequencing was memory (CD45RO+) T cells sorted from blood. CDR3 in amino acids: CASSPVGQGSTDTQYF. CDR3 nucleotides: TGTGCCAGCAGCCCAGTGGGCCAGGGAAGCACAGATACGCAGTATTTT.